This TCR beta chain was captured in a study of T cells in Graves' hyperthyroidism and ophthalmopathy. Overall study context: Any treatment followed the collection of peripheral blood at initial diagnosis.

This clonotype was counted ten times or more. No antigen is known for it. Points from the study as a whole: Ophthalmopathy was separated from stable hyperthyroidism by a 13 V-J model. Blood also carried most thyroid clonotypes expanded above 0.001.

RNA transcripts were the template for amplifying TCR beta CDR3 regions. First-round RT-PCR with HTBI primers amplified the TCR CDR3 region. TCRdb called the multiplex PCR reads again in MiXCR, with one record for every CDR3 protein. The table has approximately 520,000 distinct CDR3 sequences, about 20% seen once. Any patient presenting with uncontrolled infection, other autoimmune disease, pregnancy or lactation was left out. The source of this sequence is a man aged 18 to 30 with Graves' hyperthyroidism. The sequencing sample was made of blood.

Here the CDR3 reads CAWSDNRGAGTEAFF. In nucleotides, the CDR3 is TGTGCCTGGAGTGATAATCGGGGGGCCGGGACTGAAGCTTTCTTT. V is TRBV30 and J is TRBJ1-1; tentatively, D is TRBD1 (6 bases). Germline V lookup: CDR1 GTSNPN, CDR2 SVGIG (reference sequence). V was trimmed by 1 base and J by 5 bases, leaving 17 bases between them. The CDR3 extends over 15 amino acids. Supplemented by reference TRBV30 and TRBJ1-1, the full variable domain reads SQTIHQWPATLVQPVGSPLSLECTVEGTSNPNLYWYRQAAGRGLQLLFYSVGIGQISSEVPQNLSASRPQDRQFILSSKKLLLSDSGFYLCAWSDNRGAGTEAFFGQGTRLTVV.